The sequence of this T cell receptor beta chain was determined in a study of cytomegalovirus exposure and HLA in healthy donors. Repertoires were generated with immunoSEQ multiplex PCR, while TCRdb's copy carries only in-frame clones and drops some. The sample yields about 110,000 clones, 90% to 97% seen once. Sequencing was carried out using PBMCs. The receptor was isolated from a young woman in good health and CMV-seronegative.

The CDR3 loop is CASTGRANYGYTF. The CDR3 DNA follows: TGTGCCAGCACTGGGCGTGCTAACTATGGCTACACCTTC. The rearrangement joins TRBV7-2 to TRBJ1-2; D is undetermined. V gave up 7 bases and J gave up 0 bases, with 9 bases separating them. The CDR3 length is 13 residues. Germline CDR1 and CDR2: SGHTA and FQGNSA.